These 2 T cell receptor beta chains were sequenced from one sample in a study of neurological immune-mediated disorders. One entry per CDR3 protein, called by TCRdb with MiXCR from the 5' RACE reads. This table holds tens of thousands of distinct CDR3 sequences, under 20% found once. Material: PBMCs. The source of these receptors is a woman aged 35 to 49 in good health.

This clonotype was detected many times. This chain connects TRBV6-1 to TRBJ1-4, with D hard to call. The CDR3 contains 15 residues. From germline, CDR1 is MNHNS and CDR2 SASEGT. Trimming cost V 3 bases and J 5 bases, with 13 bases left between them. The CDR3 loop is CASSDMAGKNEKLFF. The CDR3 DNA reads TGTGCCAGCAGTGACATGGCCGGAAAAAATGAAAAACTGTTTTTT.

This clonotype occurred many times. The V gene is TRBV2, the J gene TRBJ2-3; D is possibly TRBD1 (5 bases). The CDR3 is 13 residues long. The germline V gene has CDR1 SNHLY and CDR2 FYNNEI. Between the trimmed V and J ends, which lost 9 bases and 0 bases, there was a span of 10 bases. CDR3 amino acids: CASLDKSTDTQYF. The CDR3 DNA reads TGTGCCAGTTTGGACAAAAGCACAGATACGCAGTATTTT.